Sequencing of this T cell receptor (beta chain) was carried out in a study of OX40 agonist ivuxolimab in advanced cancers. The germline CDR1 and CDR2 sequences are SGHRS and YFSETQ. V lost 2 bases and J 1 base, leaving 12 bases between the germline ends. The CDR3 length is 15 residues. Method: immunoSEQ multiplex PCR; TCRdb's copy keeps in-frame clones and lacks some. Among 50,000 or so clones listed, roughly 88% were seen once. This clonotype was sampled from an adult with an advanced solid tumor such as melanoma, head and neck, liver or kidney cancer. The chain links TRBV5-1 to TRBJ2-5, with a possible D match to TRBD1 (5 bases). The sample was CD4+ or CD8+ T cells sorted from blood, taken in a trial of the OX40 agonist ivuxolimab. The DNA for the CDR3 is TGCGCCAGCAGCTTTGAAGGACACCCCCAAGAGACCCAGTACTTC. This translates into CASSFEGHPQETQYF.